The clone carrying this T cell receptor beta chain was recorded only once. The antigen is not known. TCRB CDR3 was amplified from 2 ug genomic DNA or less. Clones were sequenced by immunoSEQ multiplex PCR, and TCRdb holds only the in-frame ones, with some missing. Altogether about 46,000 clones are present, 70% to 90% being singletons, with the ten largest covering 5.3%. The data originate from a study of glioma-infiltrating T cells after dendritic cell vaccination. Whole-study context: At biweekly intervals, patients got three intradermal dendritic cell vaccine injections. Study observations and caveats: Few patients contributed both blood and tumor specimens.

Germline CDR1 reads MDHEN; CDR2 reads SYDVKM. There are 14 residues in the CDR3. V lost 4 bases, J lost 2 bases, and 4 bases stayed unmatched. Documented time point: after dendritic cell vaccination, including at tumor progression/relapse. No glioblastoma patient carried an isocitrate dehydrogenase mutation. This chain connects TRBV28 to TRBJ1-1; 7 nucleotides match TRBD1. Sample: blood, taken after dendritic cell vaccination. The source is a human donor with glioblastoma. The chain's CDR3 is CASSSGTANTEAFF. CDR3 nucleotides: TGTGCCAGCAGTTCGGGGACAGCTAACACTGAAGCTTTCTTT.